Listed below are T cell receptor beta chains from one sample, sequenced in a study of T cell changes during pregnancy in multiple sclerosis. Generated by immunoSEQ multiplex PCR, the TCRdb table keeps only in-frame clones and is missing some. Found here are tens of thousands of clones, around 90% of them singletons; the top ten hold 0.7% to 0.85%. The source material was CD4+ T cells from peripheral blood mononuclear cells, sampled after pregnancy. The receptors come from a female donor in good health, enrolled as a control in a pregnancy study. The CDR3 runs from the conserved cysteine through the conserved F or W. The D gene is left open where the match is weak. The size of a clone is reported for some rows only, either as once, few or many, or as a class for expanded clones.

>.|TRBJ2-2|.|TRBV9
TGTGCCAGCAGCCCATTCGGCACCGGGGAGCTGTTTTTT
CASSPFGTGELFF
>.|TRBJ1-1|.|TRBV7-9
TGTGCCAGCAGCGGCCAGAGGGAGGTCTCTACTGAAGCTTTCTTT
CASSGQREVSTEAFF
>.|TRBJ2-7|TRBD1|TRBV6-1
TGTGCCAGCAGAGGACAGGGGATGACCTACGAGCAGTACTTC
CASRGQGMTYEQYF
>few|TRBJ2-7|TRBD1|TRBV7-2
TGTGCCAGCAGCCCCTACCGGGACAGGATAGGTCTCGAGCAGTACTTC
CASSPYRDRIGLEQYF
>.|TRBJ2-3|TRBD2|TRBV29-1
TGCAGCGTTAACCCTAGCGGGGGGGCAACAGATACGCAGTATTTT
CSVNPSGGATDTQYF
>.|TRBJ1-4|.|TRBV5-6
TGTGCCAGCAGCTTGGCCACACAGAGTTTTAATGAAAAACTGTTTTTT
CASSLATQSFNEKLFF
>few|TRBJ1-6|.|TRBV15
TGTGCCACCAGCAGAGATCAGGGGTACAATTCACCCCTCCACTTT
CATSRDQGYNSPLHF
>.|TRBJ2-1|.|TRBV6-6
TGTGCCAGCAGTATCGCCGGTTCCAACCCCCGTGAGCAGTTCTTC
CASSIAGSNPREQFF
>.|TRBJ2-7|.|TRBV6-1
TGTGCCAGCAGTGAAGCGGCAGGGGCCCCCTACGAGCAGTACTTC
CASSEAAGAPYEQYF
>.|TRBJ2-7|.|TRBV2
TGTGCCAGCAAGCCACCCCCCGGCTACGAGCAGTACTTC
CASKPPPGYEQYF
>.|TRBJ2-2|.|TRBV6-5
TGTGCCAGCAGTTACTCATCCGGAGCCGGAGGGGAGCTGTTTTTT
CASSYSSGAGGELFF
>.|TRBJ1-1|.|TRBV27
TGTGCCAGCAGTTTAAGGGGGAGCACTGAAGCTTTCTTT
CASSLRGSTEAFF
>.|TRBJ2-4|TRBD1|TRBV5-6
TGTGCCAGCAGCTTGCGGCGGACAGGCAAAAACATTCAGTACTTC
CASSLRRTGKNIQYF
>.|TRBJ1-2|.|TRBV7-3
TGTGCCAGCAGCTTGGCGAGGGGAGGGGACTATGGCTACACCTTC
CASSLARGGDYGYTF
>once|TRBJ1-2|TRBD1|TRBV7-3
TGTGCCAGCAGCCCCACAGGGGGAGACTATGGCTACACCTTC
CASSPTGGDYGYTF
>.|TRBJ2-4|TRBD2|TRBV19
TGTGCCAGTAGTCCCGGACTAGCGGGGGGCCTAGCCAAAAACATTCAGTACTTC
CASSPGLAGGLAKNIQYF
>.|TRBJ1-1|.|TRBV9
TGTGCCAGCAGCGTACCAGGGAACACTGAAGCTTTCTTT
CASSVPGNTEAFF
>.|TRBJ2-3|TRBD2|TRBV28
TGTGCCAGCAGGGAGCGGGAGGGCCGGGGTACGCAGTATTTT
CASREREGRGTQYF
>.|TRBJ2-1|TRBD2|TRBV7-7
TGTGCTAGCAGCCCCTCGACTAGCGGGAGTGGCAATGAGCAGTTCTTC
CASSPSTSGSGNEQFF
>.|TRBJ2-7|TRBD1|TRBV18
TGTGCCAGCTCGGAGGACAGGGGGAAGAACGAGCAGTACTTC
CASSEDRGKNEQYF
>.|TRBJ2-1|.|TRBV27
TGTGCCAGCAGTTTATCGCACATTTCCTACAATGAGCAGTTCTTC
CASSLSHISYNEQFF
>.|TRBJ2-7|TRBD2|TRBV19
TGTGCCAGTAGTCGTAGCGGGGGAGCCTACGAGCAGTACTTC
CASSRSGGAYEQYF
>.|TRBJ1-2|TRBD1|TRBV7-2
TGTGCCAGCAGCTCAAAGAGGGACAGGTCCTATGGCTACACCTTC
CASSSKRDRSYGYTF
>.|TRBJ2-7|.|TRBV5-1
TGCGCCAGCAGGGCGACTTTCGGCGAGCAGTACTTC
CASRATFGEQYF
>.|TRBJ1-5|TRBD1|TRBV10-3
TGTGCCATCAGTGAAGGACAGGGGAATCAGCCCCAGCATTTT
CAISEGQGNQPQHF
>medium-sized|TRBJ1-6|.|TRBV5-8
TGTGCCAGCAGCTTAGGGCAGGGTGTATCACCCCTCCACTTT
CASSLGQGVSPLHF
>.|TRBJ2-3|TRBD2|TRBV7-2
TGTGCCAGCAGCTGGGCTAGCGGGGGCCCTAGCACAGATACGCAGTATTTT
CASSWASGGPSTDTQYF
>.|TRBJ1-5|.|TRBV6-6
TGTGCCAGCAGTTACTCTCGGGAGGGGCGGGAGCCCCAGCATTTT
CASSYSREGREPQHF
>.|TRBJ2-3|TRBD1|TRBV6-5
TGTGCCAGCGGGACAGGACCCACAGATACGCAGTATTTT
CASGTGPTDTQYF
>.|TRBJ2-3|TRBD2|TRBV5-6
TGTGCCAGCAGCTTGGGGACTAGCGGGCACACAGATACGCAGTATTTT
CASSLGTSGHTDTQYF
>.|TRBJ1-6|TRBD1|TRBV9
TGTGCCAGCAGCCCTACCGGGACAGCCTATTCACCCCTCCACTTT
CASSPTGTAYSPLHF
>.|TRBJ2-7|TRBD2|TRBV11-2
TGTGCCAGCAGCTTAGATCTTAGCGGGGGGGCCTACGAGCAGTACTTC
CASSLDLSGGAYEQYF
>.|TRBJ2-1|TRBD2|TRBV4-2
TGTGCCAGCAGCCAAGAGACTAGCGGCAATGAGCAGTTCTTC
CASSQETSGNEQFF
>.|TRBJ1-3|.|TRBV4-2
TGTGCCAGCAGCCAAGATCGTGGGGCGAGCTCTGGAAACACCATATATTTT
CASSQDRGASSGNTIYF
>.|TRBJ2-7|TRBD1|TRBV28
TGTGCCAGCAGAGGACAGGGGGCGATTTCCTACGAGCAGTACTTC
CASRGQGAISYEQYF
>.|TRBJ2-3|.|TRBV7-3
TGTGCCAGCAGCTTACTTGGGGGGGGCCCAGATACGCAGTATTTT
CASSLLGGGPDTQYF
>.|TRBJ1-5|.|TRBV6-1
TGTGCCAGCAGTGAAGGAGGGTATAGCAATCAGCCCCAGCATTTT
CASSEGGYSNQPQHF
>once|TRBJ1-1|.|TRBV14
TGTGCCAGCAGCCAAGTTGACAGGTCAAAAGCTTTCTTT
CASSQVDRSKAFF
>.|TRBJ2-2|.|TRBV7-6
TGTGCCAGCAGCTTTAGAGTAGGGGAGCTGTTTTTT
CASSFRVGELFF
>.|TRBJ1-2|.|TRBV7-9
TGTGCCAGCAGCTTACGTGAGAATGGCTACACCTTC
CASSLRENGYTF
>.|TRBJ2-2|.|TRBV27
TGTGCCAGCAGTTTACGGGGGTTCAAGGGGACCGGGGAGCTGTTTTTT
CASSLRGFKGTGELFF
>.|TRBJ2-7|TRBD2|TRBV28
TGTGCCAGCATCGGCCCGGCCACCGGGACTAGCGGGCCGAGGGCGGGCGAGCAGTACTTC
CASIGPATGTSGPRAGEQYF
>.|TRBJ2-5|.|TRBV18
TGTGCCAGCTCACCACCGGAGCACCCCCCGGCTTCTGAGACCCAGTACTTC
CASSPPEHPPASETQYF
>.|TRBJ2-7|.|TRBV5-1
TGCGCCAGCAGCGTGGACAGACCGTCCTACGAGCAGTACTTC
CASSVDRPSYEQYF
>.|TRBJ1-2|TRBD1|TRBV12-5
TGTGCTAGCGTCCCGGGACAGGGGAACTATGGCTACACCTTC
CASVPGQGNYGYTF
>once|TRBJ1-1|.|TRBV10-3
TGTGCCATCAGTGGCTTAGGCAGGGAAGGCGAAGCTTTCTTT
CAISGLGREGEAFF
>.|TRBJ2-7|TRBD1|TRBV28
TGTGCCAGCAGCCGACAGGGTGGGGCCTCCTACGAGCAGTACTTC
CASSRQGGASYEQYF
>.|TRBJ1-5|.|TRBV19
TGTGCCAGTAGTATCGGAGTCGGAAATCAGCCCCAGCATTTT
CASSIGVGNQPQHF
>.|TRBJ2-7|.|TRBV6-5
TGTGCCAGCACCCCGACTCACTTAGGCAATTACGAGCAGTACTTC
CASTPTHLGNYEQYF